These 28 T cell receptor beta chains were sequenced from one sample in a study of T cell clonotyping in hematopoietic cell transplantation. Sample time point: recipient sample about 28 days before transplant, after cytoreduction. Clones were read by immunoSEQ multiplex PCR, and TCRdb kept only the in-frame ones, dropping some. Here the sample spans about 43,000 clones, 85% being singletons. The sequenced sample was peripheral blood mononuclear cells, obtained before stem cell transplant. The receptors derive from a man aged 60 to 75 with acute myeloid leukemia. Some clones in this sample may be carry-over from other donors' samples.

This chain uses TRBV12-5 with TRBJ2-1; the match to TRBD2 covers 10 bases. Trimming at V came to 2 bases and at J to 5 bases, leaving 3 bases not matched to a gene. Germline CDR1 and CDR2: LGHNT and FRNRAP. The CDR3 has 15 residues. DNA of the CDR3: TGTGCTAGTGGTTTGTTAGGACTAGCGGACAATGAGCAGTTCTTC. Its protein is CASGLLGLADNEQFF.

The J gene is TRBJ1-3, the V gene TRBV19; TRBD1 aligns across 8 bases. The germline V gene has CDR1 LNHDA and CDR2 SQIVND (reference sequence). V lost 4 bases to trimming and J lost 7 bases; unmatched junction nucleotides: 9. The CDR3 length is 15 residues. The CDR3 DNA sequence: TGTGCCAGTAGTACGACAGGGGACCTCGGGAACACCATATATTTT. Protein sequence: CASSTTGDLGNTIYF.

V usage is TRBV5-1 and J usage is TRBJ1-4; 10 nucleotides match TRBD1. Looked up from germline, CDR1 is SGHRS and CDR2 is YFSETQ. After removal of 0 bases from V and 7 bases from J, the junction contained 3 bases not matched to a gene. CDR3 length equals 15 residues. The CDR3 region is CASSLVGQGLEKLFF. The CDR3 DNA reads TGCGCCAGCAGCTTGGTGGGACAGGGGCTTGAAAAACTGTTTTTT.

The chain uses TRBV5-1 and TRBJ1-1; 8 bases fit TRBD1. The V gene end was trimmed by 4 bases and the J gene end by 4 bases; junction bases not matched to a gene: 12. Germline loops: CDR1 SGHRS, CDR2 YFSETQ. CDR3 length: 16 amino acids. In DNA form, the CDR3 reads TGCGCCAGCAGCCGTACCCAGACAGGGGCAAGCACTGAAGCTTTCTTT. Amino acids: CASSRTQTGASTEAFF.

The chain couples TRBV6-6 to TRBJ1-4; D uncertain. Between the trimmed V and J ends, which lost 7 bases and 4 bases, there was a span of 4 bases. This CDR3 spans 11 amino acids. Looked up from germline, CDR1 is MNHNY and CDR2 is SVGAGI (reference sequence). The CDR3 protein is CASTVNEKLFF. CDR3 nucleotide sequence: TGTGCCAGCACCGTTAATGAAAAACTGTTTTTT.

This sequence joins TRBV6-1 and TRBJ2-7; 13 nucleotides match TRBD2. Germline values: CDR1 MNHNS, CDR2 SASEGT. This CDR3 spans 17 amino acids. J gave up 6 bases and V 3 bases, and 11 bases lay outside the gene matches. This CDR3 reads CASSDPGTSGIPLEQYF. CDR3 bases: TGTGCCAGCAGTGACCCCGGGACTAGCGGGATTCCGCTCGAGCAGTACTTC.

The J gene is TRBJ2-7, the V gene TRBV27; D is ambiguous. The CDR3 has 13 amino acids. The V end lost 5 bases, the J end lost 0 bases, and 8 bases lay between the germline ends. Germline V gene sequence: CDR1 MNHEY, CDR2 SMNVEV (reference sequence). This chain's CDR3 is CASSPPGSYEQYF. Written as DNA, the CDR3 is TGTGCCAGCAGTCCGCCGGGCTCCTACGAGCAGTACTTC.

This chain joins TRBV7-6 and TRBJ1-4; no firm D call. Trimming took 1 base from V and 5 from J, leaving 14 bases between them. This CDR3 region has 16 residues. The germline gives CDR1 SGHVS, CDR2 FNYEAQ. The CDR3 here is CASSLEATRANEKLFF. The CDR3, as DNA: TGTGCCAGCAGCTTAGAGGCGACCCGCGCCAATGAAAAACTGTTTTTT.

This chain joins TRBV19 and TRBJ1-2; D is uncertain. This CDR3 comprises 13 residues. The germline CDR1 and CDR2 sequences are LNHDA and SQIVND (reference sequence). V shed 7 bases and J shed 4 bases, with 13 bases lying between them. This chain's CDR3 is CASIGSSFYGYTF. The CDR3 DNA sequence: TGTGCCAGTATTGGGTCGTCCTTCTATGGCTACACCTTC.

In nucleotides, the CDR3 is TGTGCCAGCAGCTTAACAGGGGGCGCTTATGGCTACACCTTC. This gives the protein CASSLTGGAYGYTF. The chain combines TRBV7-2 with TRBJ1-2; 9 positions match TRBD1. Germline V gene data show CDR1 as SGHTA and CDR2 as FQGNSA. The CDR3 is 14 amino acids. V dropped 2 bases and J dropped 5; count of bases not matched to a gene: 3.

This chain links TRBV5-1 with TRBJ2-7; tentatively, D is TRBD2 (6 bases). V lost 4 bases, J lost 0 bases, and 14 bases lay in between. The CDR3 loop spans 15 amino acids. Germline V CDR1 and CDR2: SGHRS, YFSETQ. CDR3 amino acids: CASSVGQGGSYEQYF. The CDR3 nucleotides read TGCGCCAGCAGCGTGGGGCAGGGAGGCTCCTACGAGCAGTACTTC. Drawing the rest from reference TRBV5-1 and TRBJ2-7, the complete variable domain is KAGVTQTPRYLIKTRGQQVTLSCSPISGHRSVSWYQQTPGQGLQFLFEYFSETQRNKGNFPGRFSGRQFSNSRSEMNVSTLELGDSALYLCASSVGQGGSYEQYFGPGTRLTVT.

The chain combines TRBV19 with TRBJ1-2; 7 positions agree with TRBD1. In germline, CDR1 is LNHDA, CDR2 SQIVND (reference sequence). The CDR3 spans 16 residues. V shed 6 bases and J 3 bases; nucleotides not matched to a gene: 13. The CDR3 sequence is CASSDRDRRGDYGYTF. The CDR3 DNA reads TGTGCCAGTAGCGACCGGGACAGAAGGGGGGACTATGGCTACACCTTC.

V and J are TRBV19 and TRBJ2-7; maybe TRBD1 (5 bases). CDR3 length equals 13 residues. Trimming left V 3 bases short and J 1 base short, with 7 bases between. Germline V gene sequence: CDR1 LNHDA, CDR2 SQIVND (reference sequence). CDR3 nucleotide sequence: TGTGCCAGTAGTATGGGGCAGTCCTACGAGCAGTACTTC. Its translation is CASSMGQSYEQYF.

V usage is TRBV5-6 and J usage is TRBJ1-4; TRBD1 might be the D (6 bases). Trimming left V 0 bases short and J 8 bases short, with 11 bases between. Per the germline V gene, CDR1 is SGHDT and CDR2 is YYEEEE. The CDR3 loop spans 14 amino acids. Here the CDR3 DNA reads TGTGCCAGCAGCTTGGGGCAGACAGGCGAAAAACTGTTTTTT. This codes for CASSLGQTGEKLFF.

The chain links TRBV6-5 to TRBJ2-5; 7 bases match TRBD1. With 2 bases clipped from V and 5 bases from J, the junction kept 11 bases outside the gene matches. The germline V gene encodes CDR1 MNHEY and CDR2 SVGAGI. The CDR3 totals 16 residues. The CDR3 nucleotides are TGTGCCAGCAGTTACGGGACGACAGGGAGAGGGGAGACCCAGTACTTC. Translating gives CASSYGTTGRGETQYF.

This clone showed up just once. The chain recombines TRBV7-3 with TRBJ1-1, with 9 bases that match TRBD1. Germline V CDR1 and CDR2: SGHTA, FQGTGA. The ends lost 5 bases at V and 4 bases at J; junction bases unmatched: 2. The CDR3 loop spans 13 amino acids. The CDR3 DNA sequence: TGTGCCAGCAGCCCGACAGGGGGCACTGAAGCTTTCTTT. Amino acids: CASSPTGGTEAFF.

The rearrangement links TRBV28 to TRBJ2-1; D not certain. The CDR3 is made up of 13 amino acids. The V gene lost 6 bases and the J gene lost 9 bases, with 15 bases spanning the gap. Germline-derived CDR1 and CDR2 are MDHEN and SYDVKM. The CDR3 is CASSRAARSEQFF. In nucleotides, the CDR3 is TGTGCCAGCAGCAGAGCAGCGCGGAGTGAGCAGTTCTTC.

The V and J genes are TRBV28 and TRBJ1-5; TRBD1 aligns across 7 bases. J was trimmed by 0 bases and V by 10 bases; bases with no gene match: 6. This CDR3 contains 14 residues. CDR1 MDHEN and CDR2 SYDVKM come from the germline V gene. The CDR3 protein is CAIDRAYSNQPQHF. Here the CDR3 DNA reads TGTGCCATCGACAGGGCCTATAGCAATCAGCCCCAGCATTTT.

CDR3 amino acids: CASIAGGFYNEQFF. CDR3 DNA: TGTGCCAGCATAGCGGGCGGATTCTACAATGAGCAGTTCTTC. V gene TRBV19 combines with J gene TRBJ2-1, with 7 bases aligning to TRBD2. The germline V gene encodes CDR1 LNHDA and CDR2 SQIVND (reference sequence). The CDR3 sequence is 14 residues long. The V and J ends lost 9 bases and 3 bases, in that order; junction bases with no gene match: 8.

This clone was seen more than once but under ten times. The chain carries TRBV7-9 and TRBJ2-2, with a weak D call TRBD1 (5 bases). The CDR3 loop spans 14 amino acids. V lost 8 bases to trimming and J lost 1 base, with 11 bases between them. Germline CDR1 is SEHNR and CDR2 is FQNEAQ (reference sequence). CDR3 bases: TGTGCCAGCGGGCTCCAGGGGAACACCGGGGAGCTGTTTTTT. Translating it yields CASGLQGNTGELFF.

The chain is built from TRBV21-1 and TRBJ2-1; TRBD2 is the table's D call, not checked against the DNA. TRBV21-1 is given as a pseudogene. The CDR3 is 13 residues long. This CDR3 reads CASSYGGRGVQFF. The CDR3 nucleotides are TGTGCCAGCAGCTACGGGGGGAGGGGTGTACAGTTCTTC.

This sequence joins TRBV11-2 and TRBJ1-2; no reliable D call. This CDR3 has 13 residues. Germline CDR1 is SGHAT and CDR2 is FQNNGV. V was cut by 1 base and J by 7 bases, with 10 bases left in between. For the CDR3, the DNA is TGTGCCAGCAGCTTAGGTGGGGTCCGTGGCTACACCTTC. It yields the protein CASSLGGVRGYTF.

CDR3 DNA: TGTGCCAGCAGCACCCGACCGACAGGGAACAATCAGCCCCAGCATTTT. It specifies CASSTRPTGNNQPQHF. The V call is TRBV7-2, the J call TRBJ1-5; 7 nucleotides align to TRBD1. CDR1 is SGHTA and CDR2 is FQGNSA in the germline V gene. V lost 5 bases and J lost 3; bases outside the gene matches: 10. This CDR3 region has 16 residues.

J is TRBJ2-7 and V is TRBV19; D gene uncertain. CDR1 and CDR2 (germline): LNHDA, SQIVND (reference sequence). The length of the CDR3 is 14 residues. The V end was cut by 4 bases, the J end by 3 bases, with 13 bases between. The CDR3, as DNA: TGTGCCAGTAGTACACAACTCGATGGCTACGAGCAGTACTTC. Translated, it gives CASSTQLDGYEQYF.

This clone came up once. The rearrangement links TRBV4-3 to TRBJ1-1, with D hard to call. Trimming left V 8 bases short and J 5 bases short, with 15 bases between. This CDR3 region has 13 residues. The germline CDR1 and CDR2 sequences are LGHNA and YSLEER. CDR3 coding DNA: TGCGCCAGCCGTCGACTTGAAGGGACTGAAGCTTTCTTT. Translating it yields CASRRLEGTEAFF.

The V and J genes are TRBV28 and TRBJ1-6; D unresolved. V shed 4 bases and J shed 14 bases, with 9 bases lying between them. Germline values: CDR1 MDHEN, CDR2 SYDVKM. This CDR3 spans 11 amino acids. In DNA, the CDR3 is TGTGCCAGCAGTTCCCGCTCGACCCTCCACTTT. Protein: CASSSRSTLHF.

This chain connects TRBV19 to TRBJ2-2; D is perhaps TRBD2 (6 bases). CDR3 length: 14 residues. V was pared by 7 bases and J by 2 bases, with 11 bases between. Germline V lookup: CDR1 LNHDA, CDR2 SQIVND (reference sequence). CDR3 in amino acids: CASTGTFNTGELFF. The CDR3 bases are TGTGCCAGTACCGGGACTTTTAACACCGGGGAGCTGTTTTTT.

The rearrangement joins TRBV27 to TRBJ1-1; TRBD1 is a possible D gene (6 bases). Germline-derived CDR1 and CDR2 are MNHEY and SMNVEV (reference sequence). The CDR3 runs to 16 residues. The germline V and J ends were trimmed by 5 bases and 0 bases, with 16 bases remaining between them. Here the CDR3 reads CASSLGGALLNTEAFF. The CDR3 DNA is TGTGCCAGCAGTCTGGGGGGGGCTCTATTGAACACTGAAGCTTTCTTT.